This TCR beta chain comes out of a study of blood T cell repertoires in COVID-19. Study-level background: Samples representing acute and convalescent COVID-19 were sourced from the United States, Italy and Spain.

CDR1 is MNHEY and CDR2 is SVGAGI in the germline V gene. J gave up 3 bases and V 4 bases, and 4 bases lay outside the gene matches. The CDR3 is 15 residues long. As processed by the authors: Reference gene primer amplification in the assay estimated nucleated cell counts. Assay used: immunoSEQ multiplex PCR; TCRdb lists only in-frame clones, some missing. D and trimming were read from the DNA, whereas the V and J calls and clone size are those reported in that table. The table lists under 200,000 clones, roughly four fifths of them singletons. The TCR originated in a woman aged 25 to 39 with acute or convalescent COVID-19. The rearrangement uses TRBV6-5 and TRBJ1-5, with 9 bases fitting TRBD1. The sequenced sample consisted of peripheral blood. CDR3 region: CASSSGTGTNQPQHF. In DNA form, the CDR3 reads TGTGCCAGCAGTTCCGGGACAGGGACCAATCAGCCCCAGCATTTT.